A selection of T cell receptor beta chains follows, all from one sample in a study of blood T cell repertoires in COVID-19. The data were produced by immunoSEQ multiplex PCR, yet TCRdb's version contains in-frame clones alone and is incomplete. The repertoire has about 190,000 clones, approximately 73% of them found once; the top ten carry around 16%. Sequencing was done on a sample of PBMCs or T cells enriched from blood (not recorded which). These receptors were obtained from a woman between 50 and 59 years old with acute COVID-19. Each CDR3 is given without its conserved first and last residue.

J,length,V,CDR3
TRBJ1-2,14,TRBV5-6,ASSRTGIPYDYGYT
TRBJ2-3,13,TRBV6-5,ASSLQGFLTDTQY
TRBJ1-2,9,TRBV5-5,ASSFGSGYT
TRBJ1-1,12,TRBV3-1/TRBV3-2,ASSQWRGGTEAF
TRBJ1-1,16,TRBV5-5,ASSLVGTGGAGGTEAF
TRBJ1-2,11,TRBV18,ASSRDREGGYT
TRBJ1-5,12,TRBV15,ATSSWGGGQPQH
TRBJ1-6,13,TRBV27,ASSPGGTTGSPLH
TRBJ1-4,14,TRBV19,ASSNGDRGRSEKLF
TRBJ1-1,12,TRBV28,ASSPGQGRWEAF
TRBJ1-1,11,TRBV5-1,ASRPDSNTEAF
TRBJ2-3,15,TRBV14,ASSPLGLEAVADTQY
TRBJ1-2,11,TRBV7-9,ASSQGGYYGYT
TRBJ2-2,14,TRBV4-2,ASSDGQGANTGELF
TRBJ1-6,13,TRBV5-8,ASSLEGAPISPLH
TRBJ1-1,11,TRBV27,ASSSRVRGPSF
TRBJ1-1,14,TRBV6-5,ASSYSRSRVDTEAF
TRBJ1-1,12,TRBV5-1,ASSARGIETEAF
TRBJ1-6,11,TRBV6-5,ASSQGNNSPLH
TRBJ1-1,10,TRBV25-1,ASSEQNTEAF
TRBJ1-2,9,TRBV28,ASGQGGGYT
TRBJ2-3,11,TRBV5-1,ASSIQGGDTQY
TRBJ1-3,14,TRBV9,ASSFGGITSGNTIY
TRBJ1-2,11,TRBV25-1,ASSGALGQKET
TRBJ1-6,13,TRBV2,ASSEGRDDGSPLH
TRBJ1-5,11,TRBV10-3,AISGQSNQPQH
TRBJ2-1,15,TRBV7-9,ASSLARASGGNNEQF
TRBJ1-5,13,TRBV2,ASRRREGGNQPQH
TRBJ2-1,12,TRBV6-5,ASLTGTGLYEQF
TRBJ1-3,13,TRBV19,ASRAWTDQGNTIY
TRBJ2-5,15,TRBV7-9,ASSLTESGVLQETQY
TRBJ2-3,12,TRBV7-6,ASSFSSGEDTQY
TRBJ2-3,12,TRBV5-6,ASSLTVTADTQY
TRBJ1-5,12,TRBV4-1,ASSQGRVVEPQH
TRBJ1-5,13,TRBV6-6,ASRPTQGVDQPQH
TRBJ2-5,13,TRBV18,ASSPGLAEGETQY
TRBJ1-2,10,TRBV6-1,ASGRLNYGYT
TRBJ2-1,19,TRBV7-3,ASSPDAGLAGGVGAYNEQF
TRBJ1-4,16,TRBV3-1/TRBV3-2,ASSHTGALFATNEKLF
TRBJ2-1,15,TRBV7-3,ASSLTASGGSANEQF
TRBJ1-1,12,TRBV18,ASSPQRQGTEAF
TRBJ1-3,10,TRBV7-2,ASSSLGNTIY